The 21 T cell receptor beta chains below all came from one sample that was sequenced in a study of T-cell memory formation after mild COVID-19. TCRdb ran MiXCR on the 5' RACE reads and lists one entry per CDR3 protein. The table has 300,000 to 400,000 distinct CDR3 sequences, approximately 15% seen once. The sample comprised PBMCs or a T cell subset sorted from them (not recorded which). These receptors originate from a man aged 18 to 29 who had mild COVID-19 (a few samples of this study predate the infection). Cell type and time point are not known.

In its sample, this clonotype was seen a few times. The rearrangement uses TRBV12-3 or TRBV12-4 and TRBJ2-7; weak D call: TRBD1 (5 bases). V lost 2 bases and J 3 bases, leaving 11 bases between the germline ends. The CDR3 runs 14 residues. The CDR3 DNA reads as TGTGCCAGCAGTTTAAACGCAGGGAACTACGAGCAGTACTTC. Its translation is CASSLNAGNYEQYF.

This sequence joins TRBV5-1 and TRBJ2-2; D unclear. Germline-derived CDR1 and CDR2 are SGHRS and YFSETQ. The CDR3 length is 15 residues. Trimming pared 5 bases from V and 0 bases from J, leaving 11 bases between. CDR3 loop: CASRSRVSNTGELFF. The DNA of the CDR3 is TGCGCCAGCAGATCCCGGGTATCGAACACCGGGGAGCTGTTTTTT. The variable domain in full, completed from reference TRBV5-1 and TRBJ2-2, reads KAGVTQTPRYLIKTRGQQVTLSCSPISGHRSVSWYQQTPGQGLQFLFEYFSETQRNKGNFPGRFSGRQFSNSRSEMNVSTLELGDSALYLCASRSRVSNTGELFFGEGSRLTVL.

The chain couples TRBV3-1 to TRBJ2-3; D unresolved. The germline CDR1 and CDR2 sequences are LGHDT and YNNKEL (reference sequence). V lost 4 bases and J lost 2, with 13 bases in between. The CDR3 is made up of 15 amino acids. Here the CDR3 DNA reads TGTGCCAGCAGCCGCTACGGAAGCGACACAGATACGCAGTATTTT. Translating it yields CASSRYGSDTDTQYF.

This clonotype is a singleton in its sample. The chain links TRBV20-1 to TRBJ1-2, with TRBD1 as a possible D gene (5 bases). The CDR3 contains 15 residues. V dropped 0 bases and J dropped 2 bases, with 13 bases sitting between them. The germline V gene has CDR1 DFQATT and CDR2 SNEGSKA (reference sequence). CDR3 in amino acids: CSARDSGQGNYGYTF. Written as DNA, the CDR3 is TGCAGTGCTAGAGATAGCGGGCAGGGAAACTATGGCTACACCTTC.

The rearrangement joins TRBV4-3 to TRBJ2-3; TRBD1 matches 10 bases. The length of the CDR3 is 14 residues. V trimming: 9 bases; J trimming: 6 bases; junction bases outside the gene matches: 9. CDR1 is LGHNA, CDR2 YSLEER, per germline. The CDR3: CASSGTGAGDTQYF. The CDR3 region has the DNA TGCGCCAGTTCCGGGACAGGGGCGGGGGATACGCAGTATTTT.

The V and J genes are TRBV5-6 and TRBJ1-6; tentatively, D is TRBD1 (5 bases). This CDR3 has 17 amino acids. The germline gives CDR1 SGHDT, CDR2 YYEEEE. V shed 4 bases and J shed 9 bases, with 23 bases lying between them. CDR3 sequence reads: CASSADPTGQFTSPLHF. The CDR3 bases are TGTGCCAGCAGCGCGGACCCCACGGGGCAGTTTACTTCACCCCTCCACTTT.

This clonotype occurred a few times. The chain combines TRBV5-1 with TRBJ2-2, with 7 nucleotides matching TRBD2. V gave up 0 bases and J gave up 5 bases; unmatched junction bases: 7. The V gene's germline CDR1 is SGHRS and CDR2 YFSETQ. The CDR3 is 16 residues long. CDR3 in DNA: TGCGCCAGCAGCTTGGCTCGGGGGGACGGAACCGGGGAGCTGTTTTTT. This encodes CASSLARGDGTGELFF.

This clonotype was recorded a few times. The chain links TRBV7-2 to TRBJ2-5; D gene ambiguous. Looked up from germline, CDR1 is SGHTA and CDR2 is FQGNSA. V was cut by 5 bases and J by 7 bases, with 20 bases left in between. This CDR3 comprises 15 residues. The CDR3 sequence is CASSPSRDGHGTQYF. The CDR3 DNA is TGTGCCAGCAGCCCCTCCCGAGACGGGCACGGGACCCAGTACTTC.

This clonotype was observed a handful of times. This chain joins TRBV28 and TRBJ2-6, with TRBD1 matching over 9 bases. The junction had 8 bases not matched to a gene; V was cut back by 8 bases and J by 0 bases. The CDR3 loop spans 17 amino acids. The germline V gene encodes CDR1 MDHEN and CDR2 SYDVKM. The CDR3, as DNA: TGTGCCAGCCGCTCCGGGACAGGGTCCTCTGGGGCCAACGTCCTGACTTTC. Encoded protein: CASRSGTGSSGANVLTF.

This chain links TRBV19 with TRBJ1-1; no clear D gene. V was cut by 6 bases and J by 12 bases, with 14 bases left in between. CDR1 and CDR2 from the germline V gene are LNHDA and SQIVND (reference sequence). The CDR3 is 11 amino acids. Written as DNA, the CDR3 is TGTGCCAGTAGACTTGGAGTGGTTCCTTTCTTT. It encodes CASRLGVVPFF.

V is TRBV21-1 and J is TRBJ1-5. TRBV21-1 is designated a pseudogene. This CDR3 has 18 amino acids. The CDR3 sequence is CASSKRSWAGDSNQPQHF. The CDR3 nucleotides are TGTGCCAGCAGCAAGAGGTCGTGGGCAGGAGATAGCAATCAGCCCCAGCATTTT.

This clonotype was detected a few times. The chain uses TRBV6-2 or TRBV6-3 and TRBJ2-5; the D gene is possibly TRBD2 (5 bases). The CDR3 has 14 amino acids. V shed 3 bases and J shed 4 bases, with 12 bases lying between them. The V gene's germline CDR1 is MNHEY and CDR2 SVGEGT. The CDR3 DNA is TGTGCCAGCAGTTATAGACGGACTCCAGAGACCCAGTACTTC. Its protein is CASSYRRTPETQYF.

The J gene is TRBJ2-5, the V gene TRBV16; 7 bases line up with TRBD1. CDR3 size: 13 residues. The V segment lost 0 bases and the J segment 7 bases; nucleotides outside the gene matches: 2. Germline loops: CDR1 KGHSY, CDR2 FQNENV. The CDR3 DNA is TGTGCCAGCAGCCAATCGAGGGGGCGGACCCAGTACTTC. This sequence encodes CASSQSRGRTQYF.

Many counts were recorded for this clonotype. The chain joins TRBV3-1 to TRBJ1-2, with D unresolved. In germline, CDR1 is LGHDT, CDR2 YNNKEL (reference sequence). The V end was cut by 0 bases, the J end by 8 bases, with 13 bases between. This CDR3 has 14 residues. CDR3 in DNA: TGTGCCAGCAGCCAAGACAGTCTTTATAGCGGCTACACCTTC. It translates to CASSQDSLYSGYTF.

The rearrangement links TRBV7-6 to TRBJ1-1; D is perhaps TRBD1 (5 bases). Trimming pared 7 bases from V and 1 base from J, leaving 13 bases between. The CDR3 spans 14 residues. Germline CDR1 reads SGHVS; CDR2 reads FNYEAQ. CDR3 region: CASNPMGENTEAFF. CDR3 nucleotide sequence: TGTGCCAGCAACCCGATGGGGGAGAACACTGAAGCTTTCTTT.

This chain uses TRBV7-9 with TRBJ2-1, with TRBD1 matching over 10 bases. CDR1 is SEHNR and CDR2 is FQNEAQ in the germline V gene (reference sequence). CDR3 length: 17 amino acids. J lost 5 bases, V lost 3 bases, and 10 bases had no gene match. The CDR3 loop is CASSFRDRGVKDNEQFF. The CDR3 DNA follows: TGTGCCAGCAGCTTCCGGGACAGGGGAGTTAAGGACAATGAGCAGTTCTTC.

This clonotype was recorded at least ten times. The chain joins TRBV12-3 or TRBV12-4 to TRBJ2-1; D perhaps matches TRBD1 (5 bases). Trimming removed 1 base from V and 6 bases from J, with 10 bases in between. The CDR3 is made up of 14 amino acids. CDR3 in amino acids: CASSLDRQLNEQFF. The CDR3 DNA is TGTGCCAGCAGTTTAGACAGGCAGCTCAATGAGCAGTTCTTC.

This clonotype was counted a few times. Here the CDR3 reads CASSQESLRRTFF. In nucleotides, the CDR3 is TGTGCCAGCAGCCAAGAGTCCCTAAGGAGAACTTTCTTT. The rearrangement links TRBV14 to TRBJ1-1; D is undetermined. CDR1 SGHDN and CDR2 FVKESK come from the germline V gene. The CDR3 totals 13 residues. The ends were cut back, 0 bases at V and 12 bases at J, with 14 bases in the middle. The variable domain in full, with the rest retrieved from reference TRBV14 and TRBJ1-1, is EAGVTQFPSHSVIEKGQTVTLRCDPISGHDNLYWYRRVMGKEIKFLLHFVKESKQDESGMPNNRFLAERTGGTYSTLKVQPAELEDSGVYFCASSQESLRRTFFGQGTRLTVV.

The table lists this clonotype with a few counts. The chain joins TRBV7-9 to TRBJ2-4; D is perhaps TRBD1 (5 bases). The CDR3 is 16 amino acids. With 0 bases removed from V and 0 bases from J, the gap between germline ends came to 9 bases. Germline CDR1 reads SEHNR; CDR2 reads FQNEAQ (reference sequence). CDR3 DNA sequence: TGTGCCAGCAGCTTAGCGGGGCCCATAGCCAAAAACATTCAGTACTTC. Its protein is CASSLAGPIAKNIQYF.

This clonotype showed up just a few times. V usage is TRBV6-6 and J usage is TRBJ1-1, with a possible D match to TRBD1 (6 bases). The CDR3 runs 15 residues. Trimming removed 0 bases at V and 9 bases at J, with 17 bases between. Germline V gene sequence: CDR1 MNHNY, CDR2 SVGAGI (reference sequence). The CDR3 reads CASSYSTGLGEKAFF. CDR3 sequence (DNA): TGTGCCAGCAGTTACTCGACAGGATTAGGAGAAAAAGCTTTCTTT.

This clonotype has just a few counts. V and J are TRBV2 and TRBJ2-7; TRBD2 is a possible D gene (5 bases). V lost 4 bases and J lost 7, with 14 bases in between. The CDR3 is 13 residues long. Per germline, CDR1 SNHLY and CDR2 FYNNEI. CDR3 loop: CASSVSQAGEQYV. CDR3 bases: TGTGCCAGCAGTGTGTCTCAGGCGGGTGAGCAGTACGTC.